These 5 T cell receptor beta chains came from one sample sequenced in a study of blood T cell repertoires in COVID-19. The table came from immunoSEQ multiplex PCR; TCRdb's copy has only in-frame clones and leaves some out. Seen here are tens of thousands of clones, roughly 87% observed once, and the top ten hold about 15%. Specimen: peripheral blood. The receptor source for this set is a human donor with active COVID-19. The donor label of this sample is uncertain.

J is TRBJ1-4 and V is TRBV27, with D maybe TRBD1 (6 bases). The length of the CDR3 is 14 residues. The germline V and J ends were trimmed by 6 bases and 4 bases, with 12 bases remaining between them. Germline CDR1 MNHEY, CDR2 SMNVEV (reference sequence). DNA for the CDR3: TGTGCCAGCAGCTCACAGGGCCTTAATGAAAAACTGTTTTTT. This encodes CASSSQGLNEKLFF.

V is TRBV4-2 and J is TRBJ1-2; D unresolved. V lost 6 bases and J lost 2, with 10 bases in between. Germline V gene lookup returns CDR1 LGHNA and CDR2 YNFKEQ. This CDR3 spans 13 amino acids. The CDR3 sequence is CASRSQNNYGYTF. For the CDR3, the DNA is TGTGCCAGCAGATCTCAGAACAACTATGGCTACACCTTC.

This chain links TRBV10-1 with TRBJ1-1, with D tentatively TRBD1 (5 bases). V was trimmed by 7 bases and J by 0 bases, leaving 15 bases between them. In germline, CDR1 is WNHNN, CDR2 SYGVQD (reference sequence). The CDR3 has 15 amino acids. The chain's CDR3 is CASKNPRQMNTEAFF. For the CDR3, the DNA is TGCGCCAGCAAAAATCCGAGACAGATGAACACTGAAGCTTTCTTT.

This clone came up once. This sequence joins TRBV7-2 and TRBJ2-5; a weak D match, TRBD1 (5 bases). The CDR3 is 14 residues long. The germline CDR1 and CDR2 sequences are SGHTA and FQGNSA. V was shortened by 2 bases and J by 3 bases, with 10 bases between the two germline ends. CDR3 amino acids: CASSLMGREETQYF. The CDR3 DNA follows: TGTGCCAGCAGCTTAATGGGCAGGGAAGAGACCCAGTACTTC.

The chain links TRBV6-7 to TRBJ2-5; 7 bases match TRBD2. TRBV6-7 is labeled an ORF, and its function is uncertain. The trim removed 6 bases at V and 5 bases at J, leaving 15 bases unmatched. The length of the CDR3 is 16 residues. The chain's CDR3 is CASSSGTIKKWETQYF. The CDR3 nucleotides are TGTGCCAGCAGCTCCGGGACTATCAAAAAATGGGAGACCCAGTACTTC.